Shown below are 16 T cell receptor beta chains from a single sample sequenced in a study of Graves' ophthalmopathy and Graves' hyperthyroidism (dated by TCRdb to the late 2010s). Data came from an Illumina HiSeq 2000. For repertoire sequencing, the TCR beta CDR3 regions were amplified from RNA transcripts. The first round of RT-PCR was done with HTBI primers and the Qiagen OneStep RT-PCR kit, and was followed by a second round of multiplex PCR, then size selection and purification. TCRdb passed the public sequencing reads through fastp at Q25 and MiXCR, retaining productive beta sequences. Identical CDR3 proteins give one entry, which carries the most common genes and DNA. The sample contains about 620,000 distinct CDR3 sequences, around a fifth of them found a single time. Clones ranked in the top ten supply more than 5.5% of the sample. Sequencing was carried out using peripheral blood. All receptors derive from a woman aged 18 to 35 with stable Graves' hyperthyroidism. Some clones in this sample may be carry-over from other donors' samples. Donor details come from another sample of the same person, matched by shared clones.

This clonotype occurred many times. This sequence joins TRBV12-3 or TRBV12-4 and TRBJ1-1; D perhaps matches TRBD1 (6 bases). The V gene lost 3 bases and the J gene lost 0 bases, with 17 bases spanning the gap. This CDR3 is 17 amino acids long. The chain's CDR3 is CASSFAPGTHMNTEAFF. The CDR3 DNA reads as TGTGCCAGCAGTTTCGCCCCCGGGACACACATGAACACTGAAGCTTTCTTT.

The table lists this clonotype with a count of one. The gene calls are TRBV7-2 and TRBJ1-6; D possibly corresponds to TRBD1 (5 bases). The CDR3 has 14 amino acids. Germline V gene data show CDR1 as SGHTA and CDR2 as FQGNSA. Deletions cut 4 bases from V and 8 bases from J, with 12 bases between. The CDR3 loop reads CASSSQVDDSPLHF. The CDR3 nucleotides read TGTGCCAGCAGCTCACAGGTCGATGATTCACCCCTCCACTTT.

The rearrangement links TRBV3-1 to TRBJ1-5; unclear D gene. The CDR3 is 16 residues long. Germline values: CDR1 LGHDT, CDR2 YNNKEL (reference sequence). Trimming took off 2 bases at V and 2 bases at J, with 13 bases between the two ends. CDR3 protein: CASSQRYPQGNQPQHF. In DNA form, the CDR3 reads TGTGCCAGCAGCCAAAGGTACCCCCAGGGCAATCAGCCCCAGCATTTT.

This clonotype was seen at least ten times. This chain joins TRBV4-2 and TRBJ1-1; D is perhaps TRBD1 (6 bases). Germline lookup yields CDR1 LGHNA and CDR2 YNFKEQ. V lost 6 bases and J lost 3, with 29 bases in between. The CDR3 is 19 amino acids. The CDR3 nucleotides are TGTGCCAGCAGTTCGGGGAAACCCACCAGGGGACGGAGGCACACTGAAGCTTTCTTT. Encoded protein: CASSSGKPTRGRRHTEAFF.

Ten or more counts support this clonotype. The V and J genes are TRBV27 and TRBJ2-6, with a weak D call TRBD1 (6 bases). The germline CDR1 and CDR2 sequences are MNHEY and SMNVEV (reference sequence). This CDR3 has 19 amino acids. Trimming left V 2 bases short and J 0 bases short, with 17 bases between. This CDR3 is CASSLIGQGWSSGANVLTF. CDR3 DNA: TGTGCCAGCAGTTTAATCGGGCAGGGGTGGAGCTCTGGGGCCAACGTCCTGACTTTC.

This clonotype came up many times. The chain couples TRBV7-8 to TRBJ2-7, with 7 bases lining up with TRBD2. Trimming took 2 bases from V and 3 from J; bases not matched to a gene: 7. The CDR3 runs to 15 residues. Germline V gene lookup returns CDR1 SGHVS and CDR2 FQNEAQ. The CDR3 region has the DNA TGTGCCAGCAGCTTATCTACACTAGCGCTCTACGAGCAGTACTTC. It yields the protein CASSLSTLALYEQYF.

This clonotype was observed a handful of times. CDR3 DNA sequence: TGTGCCAGCAGCTTACCACAGGCATACATTCAGTACTTC. It translates to CASSLPQAYIQYF. The chain couples TRBV11-2 to TRBJ2-4; a weak D match, TRBD1 (5 bases). Germline V gene sequence: CDR1 SGHAT, CDR2 FQNNGV. The CDR3 is 13 amino acids. V was shortened by 2 bases and J by 8 bases, with 10 bases between the two germline ends.

The V gene is TRBV6-1, the J gene TRBJ2-5; 7 bases line up with TRBD2. V lost 7 bases and J lost 1; bases outside the gene matches: 6. The CDR3 has 14 amino acids. From germline, CDR1 is MNHNS and CDR2 SASEGT. CDR3 DNA sequence: TGTGCCAGCAAGACTAGCACTGCCCAAGAGACCCAGTACTTC. Protein sequence: CASKTSTAQETQYF.

The genes are TRBV12-3 or TRBV12-4 and TRBJ2-2; D possibly uses TRBD1 or TRBD2 (6 bases each). The V end was cut by 8 bases, the J end by 4 bases, with 17 bases between. This CDR3 has 15 residues. CDR3 coding DNA: TGTGCCAGCCGCGGGGCAGGGGATTCCACCGGGGAGCTGTTTTTT. Translated, it gives CASRGAGDSTGELFF.

The chain couples TRBV28 to TRBJ1-2, with D uncertain. Germline values: CDR1 MDHEN, CDR2 SYDVKM. The CDR3 is made up of 14 amino acids. Trimming shortened V by 3 bases and J by 2 bases, and 10 bases separated the two germline ends. The CDR3 nucleotides are TGTGCCAGCAGTTTTCTACAGCGAAACTATGGCTACACCTTC. This sequence encodes CASSFLQRNYGYTF.

Note on this clonotype: Given a much more abundant clone one base away, this may be a read error. Here the CDR3 DNA reads TGTACCAGTAGAGATACAGGGGGCTCGAATTCACCCCTCCACTTT. It yields the protein CTSRDTGGSNSPLHF. This chain connects TRBV19 to TRBJ1-6, with 9 bases matching TRBD1. This CDR3 has 15 amino acids. Germline CDR1 LNHDA, CDR2 SQIVND (reference sequence).

In its sample, this clonotype was seen many times. The chain couples TRBV6-2 or TRBV6-3 to TRBJ2-4, with a weak D call TRBD1 (5 bases). Per germline, CDR1 MNHEY and CDR2 SVGEGT. The CDR3 spans 14 residues. V lost 5 bases, J lost 2 bases, and 10 bases lay in between. The CDR3 loop reads CASSQTVPKNIQYF. CDR3 nucleotides: TGTGCCAGCAGTCAGACAGTCCCCAAAAACATTCAGTACTTC.

The chain's CDR3 is CASSPRQGLNTGELFF. Here the CDR3 DNA reads TGTGCCAGCAGCCCCCGACAGGGGCTGAACACCGGGGAGCTGTTTTTT. This sequence joins TRBV3-1 and TRBJ2-2; the match to TRBD1 covers 8 bases. Germline CDR1 and CDR2: LGHDT and YNNKEL (reference sequence). The CDR3 is 16 amino acids. V shed 4 bases, J shed 1 base, and the junction held 5 bases outside the gene matches.

The chain carries TRBV20-1 and TRBJ1-5, with 8 bases identical to TRBD1. The CDR3 covers 15 residues. The germline CDR1 and CDR2 sequences are DFQATT and SNEGSKA (reference sequence). Germline trimming cut 0 bases from V and 2 bases from J; bases unmatched to any gene: 3. Here the CDR3 reads CSARDVTGGNQPQHF. In nucleotides, the CDR3 is TGCAGTGCTAGAGATGTGACAGGGGGCAATCAGCCCCAGCATTTT.

This clonotype was recorded at least ten times. The chain carries TRBV30 and TRBJ1-1; a weak D match, TRBD1 (6 bases). Germline CDR1 is GTSNPN and CDR2 is SVGIG (reference sequence). Trimming pared 0 bases from V and 3 bases from J, leaving 14 bases between. The CDR3 sequence is 15 residues long. The CDR3 nucleotides are TGTGCCTGGAGTGTAGGGGGGCGCAGGTACACTGAAGCTTTCTTT. This encodes CAWSVGGRRYTEAFF.

The chain recombines TRBV5-5 with TRBJ2-5, with 10 bases fitting TRBD2. The CDR3 totals 16 residues. From germline, CDR1 is SGHKS and CDR2 YYEKEE (reference sequence). Trimming removed 3 bases from V and 6 bases from J; junction bases left unmatched: 11. Here the CDR3 DNA reads TGTGCCAGCAGCTCCTTGGGTAGCGGGGGGTTTAAGACCCAGTACTTC. The encoded protein is CASSSLGSGGFKTQYF.